What follows are 9 T cell receptor beta chains derived from one specimen sequenced in a study of graft-versus-host responses after intestinal transplantation. The protocol was immunoSEQ multiplex PCR, while the TCRdb copy is restricted to in-frame clones and leaves out a portion. The sample lists some 36,000 clones; approximately 94% were seen once. Antigen specificity for these receptors is unknown. The source material was unstimulated CD4+ T cells sorted from spleen or lymph node cells, sampled before transplant. The receptors were sampled from a human donor who was the organ donor for an intestinal transplant.

The chain combines TRBV7-8 with TRBJ2-5; D remains ambiguous. Trimming left V 5 bases short and J 7 bases short, with 14 bases between. CDR1 SGHVS and CDR2 FQNEAQ come from the germline V gene. The CDR3 runs to 13 residues. The CDR3 coding sequence is TGTGCCAGCAGCCCAGCTCCGGGTGCGACCCAGTACTTC. This codes for CASSPAPGATQYF.

The chain recombines TRBV7-2 with TRBJ2-1; 9 bases match TRBD1. Trimming cost V 4 bases and J 6 bases; bases outside gene matches: 7. The CDR3 is 15 residues long. Per the germline V gene, CDR1 is SGHTA and CDR2 is FQGNSA. DNA for the CDR3: TGTGCCAGCAGCTGGTACGGGACAGGGACCAATGAGCAGTTCTTC. Protein: CASSWYGTGTNEQFF.

The V gene is TRBV5-1, the J gene TRBJ1-2, with TRBD1 identical over 8 bases. The CDR3 spans 14 residues. Germline loops: CDR1 SGHRS, CDR2 YFSETQ. V was clipped by 1 base and J by 1 base; unmatched bases: 0. CDR3 sequence: CASSLTGGNYGYTF. The CDR3 bases are TGCGCCAGCAGCTTGACAGGGGGTAACTATGGCTACACCTTC.

The chain carries TRBV7-8 and TRBJ2-4, with unresolved D. CDR1 is SGHVS, CDR2 FQNEAQ, per germline. V shed 6 bases and J shed 0 bases, with 21 bases lying between them. The CDR3 sequence is 18 residues long. The DNA for the CDR3 is TGTGCCAGCAGTCCGCAATCGAGCTGGGATCTAGCCAAAAACATTCAGTACTTC. This codes for CASSPQSSWDLAKNIQYF.

The genes are TRBV7-8 and TRBJ1-1; D gene ambiguous. V dropped 7 bases and J dropped 0 bases, with 9 bases sitting between them. Per germline, CDR1 SGHVS and CDR2 FQNEAQ. There are 13 residues in the CDR3. The CDR3 loop is CASNSQVNTEAFF. As DNA, the CDR3 is TGTGCCAGCAACTCGCAGGTGAACACTGAAGCTTTCTTT.

This clone was counted a single time. The V gene is TRBV4-1, the J gene TRBJ1-6, with a weak D call TRBD1 (5 bases). Trimming removed 0 bases at V and 9 bases at J, with 9 bases between. Germline loops: CDR1 MGHRA, CDR2 YSYEKL. This CDR3 has 14 residues. The CDR3 sequence is CASSQEGEGSPLHF. For the CDR3, the DNA is TGCGCCAGCAGCCAAGAAGGGGAAGGTTCACCCCTCCACTTT.

V gene TRBV7-2 combines with J gene TRBJ2-7; 9 bases line up with TRBD1. This CDR3 has 13 residues. The germline V gene has CDR1 SGHTA and CDR2 FQGNSA. V dropped 5 bases and J dropped 5; count of bases not matched to a gene: 4. The CDR3 loop is CASSPRTGDEQYF. Written as DNA, the CDR3 is TGTGCCAGCAGCCCCCGGACAGGGGACGAGCAGTACTTC.

The gene calls are TRBV6-5 and TRBJ1-6; D possibly corresponds to TRBD1 (5 bases). The CDR3 totals 14 residues. V gave up 3 bases and J gave up 8 bases, with 11 bases separating them. Germline V CDR1 and CDR2: MNHEY, SVGAGI. The CDR3 DNA is TGTGCCAGCAGTTATCAGGGCAAGGATTCACCCCTCCACTTT. This gives the protein CASSYQGKDSPLHF.

V is TRBV18 and J is TRBJ2-3; 8 bases are a match to TRBD1. There are 18 residues in the CDR3. The germline V gene has CDR1 KGHSH and CDR2 LQKENI. Losses at the gene ends were 1 base for V and 0 bases for J; bases not matched to a gene: 9. The CDR3 region is CASSPLRTGTGSTDTQYF. CDR3 nucleotide sequence: TGTGCCAGCTCACCACTCAGGACAGGGACGGGGAGCACAGATACGCAGTATTTT.